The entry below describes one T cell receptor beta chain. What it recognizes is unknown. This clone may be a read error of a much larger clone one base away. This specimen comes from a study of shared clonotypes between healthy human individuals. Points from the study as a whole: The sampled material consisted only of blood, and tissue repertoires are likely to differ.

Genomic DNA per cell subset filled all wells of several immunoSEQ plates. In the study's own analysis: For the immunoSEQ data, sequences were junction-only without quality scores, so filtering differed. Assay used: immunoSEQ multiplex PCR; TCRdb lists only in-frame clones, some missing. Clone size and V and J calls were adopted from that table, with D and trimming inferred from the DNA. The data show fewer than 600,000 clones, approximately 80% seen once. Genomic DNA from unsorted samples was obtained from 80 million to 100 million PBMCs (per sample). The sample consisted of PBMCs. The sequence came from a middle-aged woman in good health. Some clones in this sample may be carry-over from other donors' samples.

DNA of the CDR3: TGTGCCAGCAGTCTACGAGGGGGGCCGGGTAGCTATGGCTGCACCTTC. This sequence encodes CASSLRGGPGSYGCTF. V is TRBV6-6 and J is TRBJ1-2; a possible D gene is TRBD1 (6 bases). Germline assignment: CDR1 MNHNY and CDR2 SVGAGI (reference sequence). This CDR3 is 16 amino acids long.